This entry describes one TCR beta chain. This table comes from immunoSEQ multiplex PCR, and its TCRdb copy is limited to in-frame clones, with some not included. This table holds approximately 270,000 clones, about 91% found once. This sample was taken from a study of blood T cell repertoires in COVID-19. About the research overall: Specimens from acute and convalescent COVID-19 originated in the United States, Italy and Spain.

The V gene lost 1 base and the J gene lost 1 base, with 7 bases spanning the gap. Germline V gives CDR1 SGHNT, CDR2 YENEEA. The CDR3 has 14 amino acids. This chain uses TRBV11-3 with TRBJ1-1, with D unresolved. This receptor was obtained from a woman between 25 and 40 years old with COVID-19, enrolled during active disease. Sequenced material: peripheral blood. The DNA for the CDR3 is TGTGCCAGCAGCTTAGGCAGGCCGAACACTGAAGCTTTCTTT. Protein: CASSLGRPNTEAFF.